The present entry profiles one T cell receptor (beta chain) with its context. Produced via immunoSEQ multiplex PCR; TCRdb's table is partial and in-frame only. The sample gives more than 90,000 clones, 91% of which show up once; around 3.2% is in the top ten. The data stem from a study of T cell changes during pregnancy in multiple sclerosis. V was trimmed by 3 bases and J by 14 bases, leaving 16 bases between them. Per the germline V gene, CDR1 is LNHDA and CDR2 is SQIVND (reference sequence). The CDR3 contains 12 residues. The V call is TRBV19, the J call TRBJ2-5, with D possibly matching TRBD1 (6 bases). The sample in question was peripheral blood, obtained in the second trimester of pregnancy. The origin of this receptor is a female donor with multiple sclerosis, enrolled in a pregnancy study. The CDR3 DNA follows: TGTGCCAGTAGTATCCCGGGACACCTCCAATACTTC. It encodes CASSIPGHLQYF.